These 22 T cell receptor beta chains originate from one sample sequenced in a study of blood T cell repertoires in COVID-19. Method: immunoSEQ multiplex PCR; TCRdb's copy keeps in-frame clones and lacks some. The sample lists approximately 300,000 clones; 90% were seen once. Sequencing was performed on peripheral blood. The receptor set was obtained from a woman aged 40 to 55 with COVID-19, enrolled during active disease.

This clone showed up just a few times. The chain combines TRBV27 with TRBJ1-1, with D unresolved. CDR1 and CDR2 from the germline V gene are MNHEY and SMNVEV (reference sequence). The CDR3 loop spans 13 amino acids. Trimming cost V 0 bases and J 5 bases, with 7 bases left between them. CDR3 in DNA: TGTGCCAGCAGTTTATCGATCACAACTGAAGCTTTCTTT. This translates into CASSLSITTEAFF.

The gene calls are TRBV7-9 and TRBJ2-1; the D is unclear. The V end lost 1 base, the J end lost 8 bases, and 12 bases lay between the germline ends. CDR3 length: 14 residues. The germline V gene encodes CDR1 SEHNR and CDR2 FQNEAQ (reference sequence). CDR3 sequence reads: CASSLGLAIYEQFF. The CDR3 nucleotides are TGTGCCAGCAGCTTAGGATTAGCTATCTATGAGCAGTTCTTC. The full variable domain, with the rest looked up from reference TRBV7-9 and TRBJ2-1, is DTGVSQNPRHKITKRGQNVTFRCDPISEHNRLYWYRQTLGQGPEFLTYFQNEAQLEKSRLLSDRFSAERPKGSFSTLEIQRTEQGDSAMYLCASSLGLAIYEQFFGPGTRLTVL.

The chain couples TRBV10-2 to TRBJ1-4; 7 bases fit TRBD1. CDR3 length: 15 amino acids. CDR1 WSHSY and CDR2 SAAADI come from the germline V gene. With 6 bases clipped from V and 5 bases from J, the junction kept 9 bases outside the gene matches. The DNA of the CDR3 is TGCGCCAGCAGGCCCGAGGGGGCGCGGAATGAAAAACTGTTTTTT. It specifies CASRPEGARNEKLFF.

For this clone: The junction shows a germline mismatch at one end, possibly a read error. CDR3 sequence reads: CASSLAPRGGPTDTQYF. The CDR3 coding sequence is TGTGCTAGCAGCTTAGCTCCGCGGGGGGGGCCCACAGATACGCAGTATTTT. The chain joins TRBV7-7 to TRBJ2-3; 9 bases line up with TRBD2. Germline V CDR1 and CDR2: SSHAT, FNYEAQ (reference sequence). This CDR3 spans 17 amino acids.

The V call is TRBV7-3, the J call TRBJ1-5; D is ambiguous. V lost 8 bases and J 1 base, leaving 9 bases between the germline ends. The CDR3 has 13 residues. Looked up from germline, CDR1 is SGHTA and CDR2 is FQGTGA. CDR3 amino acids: CASSLRSNQPQHF. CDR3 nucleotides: TGTGCCAGCTCGCTGCGAAGCAATCAGCCCCAGCATTTT.

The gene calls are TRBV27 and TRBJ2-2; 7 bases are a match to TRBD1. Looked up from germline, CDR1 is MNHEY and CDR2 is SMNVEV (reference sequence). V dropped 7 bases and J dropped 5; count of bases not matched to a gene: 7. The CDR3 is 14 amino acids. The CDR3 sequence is CASKLIQGTGELFF. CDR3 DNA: TGTGCCAGCAAATTGATACAGGGGACCGGGGAGCTGTTTTTT.

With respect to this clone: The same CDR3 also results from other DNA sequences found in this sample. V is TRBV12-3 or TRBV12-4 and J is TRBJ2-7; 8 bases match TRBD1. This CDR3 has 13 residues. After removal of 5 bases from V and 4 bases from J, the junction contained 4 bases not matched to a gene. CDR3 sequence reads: CASSRNRGYEQYF. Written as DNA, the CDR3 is TGTGCCAGCAGTCGAAACAGGGGGTACGAGCAGTACTTC.

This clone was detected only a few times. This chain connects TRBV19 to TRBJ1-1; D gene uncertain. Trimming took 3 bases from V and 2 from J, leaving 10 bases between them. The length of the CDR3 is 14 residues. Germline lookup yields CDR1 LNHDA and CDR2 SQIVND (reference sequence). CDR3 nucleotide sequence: TGTGCCAGTAGTATCAGAAACAGTAACACTGAAGCTTTCTTT. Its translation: CASSIRNSNTEAFF.

In nucleotides, the CDR3 is TGTGCCAGCAGTTTGCCGGGCACTGAAGCTTTCTTT. Translating it yields CASSLPGTEAFF. V usage is TRBV27 and J usage is TRBJ1-1; D remains ambiguous. Trimming cost V 3 bases and J 4 bases, with 6 bases left between them. The CDR3 extends over 12 amino acids. Germline V gene data show CDR1 as MNHEY and CDR2 as SMNVEV (reference sequence).

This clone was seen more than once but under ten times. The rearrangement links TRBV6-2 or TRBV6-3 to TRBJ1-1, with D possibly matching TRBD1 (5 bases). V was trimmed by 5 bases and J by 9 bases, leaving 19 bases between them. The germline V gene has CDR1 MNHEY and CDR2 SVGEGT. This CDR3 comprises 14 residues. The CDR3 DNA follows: TGTGCCAGCAGTAGGGCCGGAGGGGCCCCAAAAGCTTTCTTT. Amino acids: CASSRAGGAPKAFF.

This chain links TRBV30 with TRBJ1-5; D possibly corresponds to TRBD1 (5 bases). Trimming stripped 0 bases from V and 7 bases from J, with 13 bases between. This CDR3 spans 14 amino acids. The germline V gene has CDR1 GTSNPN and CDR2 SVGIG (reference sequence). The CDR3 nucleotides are TGTGCCTGGAGTGTCGGGGGAGGGTACCAGCCCCAGCATTTT. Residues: CAWSVGGGYQPQHF. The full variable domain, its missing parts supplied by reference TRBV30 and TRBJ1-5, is SQTIHQWPATLVQPVGSPLSLECTVEGTSNPNLYWYRQAAGRGLQLLFYSVGIGQISSEVPQNLSASRPQDRQFILSSKKLLLSDSGFYLCAWSVGGGYQPQHFGDGTRLSIL.

In DNA, the CDR3 is TGTGCCAGCTCACCCTTACAGGGTATGACCGGGGAGCTGTTTTTT. Translating gives CASSPLQGMTGELFF. The chain carries TRBV18 and TRBJ2-2, with a tentative D call TRBD1 (6 bases). There are 15 residues in the CDR3. Germline CDR1 and CDR2: KGHSH and LQKENI. Trimming cost V 3 bases and J 5 bases, with 13 bases left between them.

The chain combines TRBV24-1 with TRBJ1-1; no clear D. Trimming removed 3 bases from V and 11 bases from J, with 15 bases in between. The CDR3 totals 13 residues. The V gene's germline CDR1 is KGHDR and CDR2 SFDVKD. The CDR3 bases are TGTGCCACCAGTGATACGGCGGGGAGGATGGCTTTCTTT. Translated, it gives CATSDTAGRMAFF.

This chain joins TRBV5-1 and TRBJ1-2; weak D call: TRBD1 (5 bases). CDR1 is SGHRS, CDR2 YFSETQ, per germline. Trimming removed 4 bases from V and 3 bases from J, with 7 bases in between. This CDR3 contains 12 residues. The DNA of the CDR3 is TGCGCCAGCAGCCTAGGGGACTATGGCTACACCTTC. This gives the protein CASSLGDYGYTF.

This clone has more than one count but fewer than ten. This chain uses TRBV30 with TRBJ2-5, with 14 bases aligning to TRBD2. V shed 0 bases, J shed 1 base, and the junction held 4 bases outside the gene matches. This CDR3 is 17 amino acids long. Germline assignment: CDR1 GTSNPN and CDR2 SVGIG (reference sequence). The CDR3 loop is CAWSVTSGRASQETQYF. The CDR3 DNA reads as TGTGCCTGGAGTGTGACTAGCGGGAGGGCCAGCCAAGAGACCCAGTACTTC. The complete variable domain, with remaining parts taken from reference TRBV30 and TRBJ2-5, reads SQTIHQWPATLVQPVGSPLSLECTVEGTSNPNLYWYRQAAGRGLQLLFYSVGIGQISSEVPQNLSASRPQDRQFILSSKKLLLSDSGFYLCAWSVTSGRASQETQYFGPGTRLLVL.

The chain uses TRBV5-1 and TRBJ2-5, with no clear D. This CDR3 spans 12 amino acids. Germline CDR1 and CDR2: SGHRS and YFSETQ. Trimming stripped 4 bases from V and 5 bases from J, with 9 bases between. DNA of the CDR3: TGCGCCAGCAGCCTTTCGTTTGAGACCCAGTACTTC. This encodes CASSLSFETQYF.

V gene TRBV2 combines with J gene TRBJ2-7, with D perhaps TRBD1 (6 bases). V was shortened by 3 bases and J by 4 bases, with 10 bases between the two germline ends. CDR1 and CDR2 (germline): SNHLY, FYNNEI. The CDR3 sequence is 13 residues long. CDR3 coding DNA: TGTGCCAGCAGTGAGTACAGGGTATACGAGCAGTACTTC. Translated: CASSEYRVYEQYF. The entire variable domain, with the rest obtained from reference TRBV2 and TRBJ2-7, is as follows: EPEVTQTPSHQVTQMGQEVILRCVPISNHLYFYWYRQILGQKVEFLVSFYNNEISEKSEIFDDQFSVERPDGSNFTLKIRSTKLEDSAMYFCASSEYRVYEQYFGPGTRLTVT.

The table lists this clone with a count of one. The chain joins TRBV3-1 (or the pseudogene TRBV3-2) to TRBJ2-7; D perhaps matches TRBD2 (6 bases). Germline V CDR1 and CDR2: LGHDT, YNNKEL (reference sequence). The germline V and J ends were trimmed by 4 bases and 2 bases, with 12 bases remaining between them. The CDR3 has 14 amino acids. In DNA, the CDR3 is TGTGCCAGCAGCCTGGGACTGACGACCTACGAGCAGTACTTC. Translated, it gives CASSLGLTTYEQYF.

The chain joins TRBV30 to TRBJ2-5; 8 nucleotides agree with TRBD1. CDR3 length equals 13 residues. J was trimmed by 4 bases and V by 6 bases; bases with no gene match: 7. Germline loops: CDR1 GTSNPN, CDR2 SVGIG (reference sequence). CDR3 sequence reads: CACDLTGAETQYF. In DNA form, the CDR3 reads TGTGCCTGCGACTTGACAGGGGCAGAGACCCAGTACTTC.

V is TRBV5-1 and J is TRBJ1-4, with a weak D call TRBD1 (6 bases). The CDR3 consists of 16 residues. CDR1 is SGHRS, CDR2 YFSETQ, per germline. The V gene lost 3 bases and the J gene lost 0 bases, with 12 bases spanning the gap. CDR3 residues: CASSSGTFATNEKLFF. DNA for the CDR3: TGCGCCAGCAGCTCAGGGACATTTGCAACTAATGAAAAACTGTTTTTT.

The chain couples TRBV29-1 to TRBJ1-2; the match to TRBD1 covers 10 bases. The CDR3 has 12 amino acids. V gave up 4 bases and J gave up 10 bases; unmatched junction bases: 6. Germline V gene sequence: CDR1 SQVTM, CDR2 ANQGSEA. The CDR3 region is CSVARTGGDYTF. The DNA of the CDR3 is TGCAGCGTTGCTCGGACAGGGGGGGACTACACCTTC.

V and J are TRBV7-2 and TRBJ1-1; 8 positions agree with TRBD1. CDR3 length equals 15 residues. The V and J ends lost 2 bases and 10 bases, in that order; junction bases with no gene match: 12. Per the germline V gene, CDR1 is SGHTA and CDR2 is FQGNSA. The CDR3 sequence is CASSLSTGAATIAFF. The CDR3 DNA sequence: TGTGCCAGCAGCTTATCGACAGGGGCGGCAACAATAGCTTTCTTT. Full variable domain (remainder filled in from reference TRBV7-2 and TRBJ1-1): GAGVSQSPSNKVTEKGKDVELRCDPISGHTALYWYRQSLGQGLEFLIYFQGNSAPDKSGLPSDRFSAERTGGSVSTLTIQRTQQEDSAVYLCASSLSTGAATIAFFGQGTRLTVV.